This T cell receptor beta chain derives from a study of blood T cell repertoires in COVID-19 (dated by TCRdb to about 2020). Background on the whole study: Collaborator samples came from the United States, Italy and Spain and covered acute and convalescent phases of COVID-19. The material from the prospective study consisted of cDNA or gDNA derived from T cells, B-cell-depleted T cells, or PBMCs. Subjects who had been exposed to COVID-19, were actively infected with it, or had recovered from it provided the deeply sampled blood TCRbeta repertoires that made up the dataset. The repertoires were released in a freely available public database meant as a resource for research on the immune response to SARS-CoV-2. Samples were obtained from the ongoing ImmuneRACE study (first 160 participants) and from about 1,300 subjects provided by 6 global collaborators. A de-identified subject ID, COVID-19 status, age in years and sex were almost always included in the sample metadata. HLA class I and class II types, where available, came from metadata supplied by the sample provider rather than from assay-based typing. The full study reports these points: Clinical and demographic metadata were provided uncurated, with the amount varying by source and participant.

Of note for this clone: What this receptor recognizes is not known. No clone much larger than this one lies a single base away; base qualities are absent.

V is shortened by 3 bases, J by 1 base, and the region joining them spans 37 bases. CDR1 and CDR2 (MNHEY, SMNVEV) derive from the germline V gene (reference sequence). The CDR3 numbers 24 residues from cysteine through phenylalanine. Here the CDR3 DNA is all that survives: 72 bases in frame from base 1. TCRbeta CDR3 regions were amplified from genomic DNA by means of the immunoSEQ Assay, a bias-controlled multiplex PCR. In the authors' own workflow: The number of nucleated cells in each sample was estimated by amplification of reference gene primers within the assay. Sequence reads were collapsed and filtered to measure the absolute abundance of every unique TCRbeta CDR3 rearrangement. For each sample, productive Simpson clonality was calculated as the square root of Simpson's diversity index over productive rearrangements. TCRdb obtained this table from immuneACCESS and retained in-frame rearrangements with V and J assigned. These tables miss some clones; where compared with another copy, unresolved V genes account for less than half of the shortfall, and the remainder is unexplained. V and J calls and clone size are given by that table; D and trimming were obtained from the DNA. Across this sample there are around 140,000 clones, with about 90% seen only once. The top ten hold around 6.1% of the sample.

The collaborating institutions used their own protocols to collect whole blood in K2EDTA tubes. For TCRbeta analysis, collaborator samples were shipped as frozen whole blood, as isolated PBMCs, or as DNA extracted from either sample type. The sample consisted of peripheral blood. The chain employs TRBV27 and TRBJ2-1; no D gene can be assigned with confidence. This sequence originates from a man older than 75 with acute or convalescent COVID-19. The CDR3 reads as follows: CASSFYSPIRPTTSKQNSYNEQFF. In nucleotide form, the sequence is TGTGCCAGCAGTTTCTATTCCCCAATCAGACCAACCACATCGAAACAGAATTCCTACAATGAGCAGTTCTTC.